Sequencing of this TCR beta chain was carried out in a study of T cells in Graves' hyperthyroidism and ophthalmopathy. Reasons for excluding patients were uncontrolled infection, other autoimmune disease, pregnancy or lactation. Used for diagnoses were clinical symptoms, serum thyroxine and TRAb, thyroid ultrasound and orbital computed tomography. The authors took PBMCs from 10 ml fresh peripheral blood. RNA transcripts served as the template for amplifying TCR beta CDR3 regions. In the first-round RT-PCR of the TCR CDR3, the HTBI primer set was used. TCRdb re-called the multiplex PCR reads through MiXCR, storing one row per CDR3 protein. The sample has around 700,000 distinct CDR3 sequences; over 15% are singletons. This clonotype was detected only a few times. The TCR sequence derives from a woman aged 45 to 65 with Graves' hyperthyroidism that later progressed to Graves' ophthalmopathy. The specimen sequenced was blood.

CDR3 sequence (DNA): TGCGCCAGCAGCCCGGGGACCGTCGCGGTCACTGAAGCTTTCTTT. It is translated as CASSPGTVAVTEAFF. The chain combines TRBV5-1 with TRBJ1-1, with D perhaps TRBD1 (5 bases). The length of the CDR3 is 15 residues. Trimming stripped 4 bases from V and 4 bases from J, with 17 bases between. Germline CDR1 reads SGHRS; CDR2 reads YFSETQ.